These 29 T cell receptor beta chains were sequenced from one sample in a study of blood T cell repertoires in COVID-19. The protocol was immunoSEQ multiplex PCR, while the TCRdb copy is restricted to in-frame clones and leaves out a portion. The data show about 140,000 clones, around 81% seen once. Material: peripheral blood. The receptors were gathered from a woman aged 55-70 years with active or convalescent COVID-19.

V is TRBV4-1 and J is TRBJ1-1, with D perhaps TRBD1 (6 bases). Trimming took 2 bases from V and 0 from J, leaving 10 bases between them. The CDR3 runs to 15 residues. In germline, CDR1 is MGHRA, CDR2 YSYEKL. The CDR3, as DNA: TGCGCCAGCAGCCAACCCGGGACAATGAACACTGAAGCTTTCTTT. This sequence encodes CASSQPGTMNTEAFF.

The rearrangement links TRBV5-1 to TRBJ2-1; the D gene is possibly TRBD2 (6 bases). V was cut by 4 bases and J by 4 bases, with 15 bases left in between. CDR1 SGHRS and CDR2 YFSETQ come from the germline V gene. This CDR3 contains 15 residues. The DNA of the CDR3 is TGCGCCAGCAGCCTGGAGGGGCGGGGTTACAATGAGCAGTTCTTC. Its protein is CASSLEGRGYNEQFF.

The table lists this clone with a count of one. The chain's CDR3 is CATSSGQGANSPLHF. The CDR3 DNA is TGTGCCACCAGCAGCGGACAGGGGGCTAATTCACCCCTCCACTTT. The chain uses TRBV15 and TRBJ1-6, with 11 bases matching TRBD1. The CDR3 spans 15 residues. The ends lost 3 bases at V and 6 bases at J; junction bases unmatched: 1. Per the germline V gene, CDR1 is LNHNV and CDR2 is YYDKDF (reference sequence). Together with reference TRBV15 and TRBJ1-6, the CDR3 gives the full variable domain: DAMVIQNPRYQVTQFGKPVTLSCSQTLNHNVMYWYQQKSSQAPKLLFHYYDKDFNNEADTPDNFQSRRPNTSFCFLDIRSPGLGDTAMYLCATSSGQGANSPLHFGNGTRLTVT.

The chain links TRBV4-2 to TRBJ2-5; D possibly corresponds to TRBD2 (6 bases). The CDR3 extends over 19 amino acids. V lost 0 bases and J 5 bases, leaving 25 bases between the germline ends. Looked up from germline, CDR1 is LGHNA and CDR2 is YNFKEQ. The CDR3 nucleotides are TGTGCCAGCAGCCAAGATCAGGACGCCGGGACTCAAGGACGGGAGACCCAGTACTTC. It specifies CASSQDQDAGTQGRETQYF.

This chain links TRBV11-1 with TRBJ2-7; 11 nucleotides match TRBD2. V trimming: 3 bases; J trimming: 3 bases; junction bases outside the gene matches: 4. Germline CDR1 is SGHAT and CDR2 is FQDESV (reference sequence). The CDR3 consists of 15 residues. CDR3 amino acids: CASSFPGTSGYEQYF. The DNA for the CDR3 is TGTGCCAGCAGCTTCCCCGGGACTAGCGGCTACGAGCAGTACTTC.

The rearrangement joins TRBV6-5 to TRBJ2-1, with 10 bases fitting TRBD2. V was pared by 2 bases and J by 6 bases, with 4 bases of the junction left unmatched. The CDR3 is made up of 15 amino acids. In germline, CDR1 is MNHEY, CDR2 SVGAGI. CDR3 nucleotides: TGTGCCAGCAGTTACCGGGCTAGCGGGAGCAATGAGCAGTTCTTC. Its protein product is CASSYRASGSNEQFF.

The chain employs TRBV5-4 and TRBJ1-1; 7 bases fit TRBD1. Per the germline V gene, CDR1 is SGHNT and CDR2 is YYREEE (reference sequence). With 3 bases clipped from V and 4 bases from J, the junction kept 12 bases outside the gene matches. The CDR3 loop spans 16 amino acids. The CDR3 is CASSWGVTGTLTEAFF. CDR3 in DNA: TGTGCCAGCAGCTGGGGAGTGACAGGGACTCTCACTGAAGCTTTCTTT.

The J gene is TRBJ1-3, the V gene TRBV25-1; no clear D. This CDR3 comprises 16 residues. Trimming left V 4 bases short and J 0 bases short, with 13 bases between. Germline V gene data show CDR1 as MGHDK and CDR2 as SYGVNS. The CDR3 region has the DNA TGTGCCAGCAGTGTTAGGTACGGAGACTCTGGAAACACCATATATTTT. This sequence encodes CASSVRYGDSGNTIYF.

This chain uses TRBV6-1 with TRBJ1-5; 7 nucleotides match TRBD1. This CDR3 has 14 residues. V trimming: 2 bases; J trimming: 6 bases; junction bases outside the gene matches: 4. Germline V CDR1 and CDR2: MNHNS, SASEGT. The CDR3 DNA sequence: TGTGCCAGCAGTGAACTCAGGACAGGTCAGCCCCAGCATTTT. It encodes CASSELRTGQPQHF.

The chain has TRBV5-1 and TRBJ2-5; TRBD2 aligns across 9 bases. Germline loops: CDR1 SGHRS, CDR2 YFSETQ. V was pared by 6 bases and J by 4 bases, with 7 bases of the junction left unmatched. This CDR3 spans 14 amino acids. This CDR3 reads CASTERGDGETQYF. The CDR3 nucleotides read TGCGCCAGCACGGAGCGGGGGGACGGAGAGACCCAGTACTTC.

The chain's CDR3 is CSVHRGRRGSNTEAFF. The CDR3 DNA follows: TGCAGCGTGCACAGGGGGCGAAGGGGCTCGAACACTGAAGCTTTCTTT. The rearrangement links TRBV29-1 to TRBJ1-1, with 9 positions matching TRBD1. Per germline, CDR1 SQVTM and CDR2 ANQGSEA. The CDR3 is 16 amino acids. J gave up 1 base and V 6 bases, and 12 bases lay outside the gene matches. The variable domain in full, completed from reference TRBV29-1 and TRBJ1-1, reads SAVISQKPSRDICQRGTSLTIQCQVDSQVTMMFWYRQQPGQSLTLIATANQGSEATYESGFVIDKFPISRPNLTFSTLTVSNMSPEDSSIYLCSVHRGRRGSNTEAFFGQGTRLTVV.

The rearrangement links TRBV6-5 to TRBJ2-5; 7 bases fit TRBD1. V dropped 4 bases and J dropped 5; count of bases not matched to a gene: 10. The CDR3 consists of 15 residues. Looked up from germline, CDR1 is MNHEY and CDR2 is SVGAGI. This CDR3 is CASSSRKGAPETQYF. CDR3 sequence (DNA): TGTGCCAGCAGTTCTCGGAAGGGGGCGCCGGAGACCCAGTACTTC.

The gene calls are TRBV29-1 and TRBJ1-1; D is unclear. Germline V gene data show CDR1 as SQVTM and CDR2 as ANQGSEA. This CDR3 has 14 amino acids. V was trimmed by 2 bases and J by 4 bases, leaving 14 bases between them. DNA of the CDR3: TGCAGCGTTGAAATGGGGAGAATGAGCACTGAAGCTTTCTTT. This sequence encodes CSVEMGRMSTEAFF.

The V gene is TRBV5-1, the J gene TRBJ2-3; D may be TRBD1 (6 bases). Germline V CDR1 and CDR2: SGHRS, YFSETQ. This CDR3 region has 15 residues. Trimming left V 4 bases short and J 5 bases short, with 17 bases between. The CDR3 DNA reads TGCGCCAGCAGCCCGCAGGGGATTGGTCAAGATACGCAGTATTTT. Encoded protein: CASSPQGIGQDTQYF. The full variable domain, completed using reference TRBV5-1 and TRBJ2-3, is KAGVTQTPRYLIKTRGQQVTLSCSPISGHRSVSWYQQTPGQGLQFLFEYFSETQRNKGNFPGRFSGRQFSNSRSEMNVSTLELGDSALYLCASSPQGIGQDTQYFGPGTRLTVL.

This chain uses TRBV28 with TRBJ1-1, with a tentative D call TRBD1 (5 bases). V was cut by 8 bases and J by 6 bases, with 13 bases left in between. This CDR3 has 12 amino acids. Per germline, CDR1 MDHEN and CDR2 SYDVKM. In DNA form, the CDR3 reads TGTGCCAGCGGAGCTGGGGGGGCTGAAGCTTTCTTT. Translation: CASGAGGAEAFF.

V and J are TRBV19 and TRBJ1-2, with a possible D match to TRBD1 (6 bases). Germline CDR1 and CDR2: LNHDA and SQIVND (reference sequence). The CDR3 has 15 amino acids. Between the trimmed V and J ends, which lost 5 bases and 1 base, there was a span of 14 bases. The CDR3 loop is CASSGGHRRNYGYTF. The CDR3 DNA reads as TGTGCCAGTAGTGGGGGACACCGACGTAACTATGGCTACACCTTC.

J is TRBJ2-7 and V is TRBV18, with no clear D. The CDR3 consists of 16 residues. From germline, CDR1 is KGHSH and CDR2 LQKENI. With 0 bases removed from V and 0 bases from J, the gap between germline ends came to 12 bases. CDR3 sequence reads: CASSPPERLSSYEQYF. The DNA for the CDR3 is TGTGCCAGCTCACCACCAGAGAGACTTAGCTCCTACGAGCAGTACTTC.

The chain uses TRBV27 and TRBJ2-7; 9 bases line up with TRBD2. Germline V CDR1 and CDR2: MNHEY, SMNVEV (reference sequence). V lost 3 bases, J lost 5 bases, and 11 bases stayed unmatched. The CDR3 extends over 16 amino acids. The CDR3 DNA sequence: TGTGCCAGCAGTTTGTCGGGACTAGCCCGAGGGAACGAGCAGTACTTC. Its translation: CASSLSGLARGNEQYF.

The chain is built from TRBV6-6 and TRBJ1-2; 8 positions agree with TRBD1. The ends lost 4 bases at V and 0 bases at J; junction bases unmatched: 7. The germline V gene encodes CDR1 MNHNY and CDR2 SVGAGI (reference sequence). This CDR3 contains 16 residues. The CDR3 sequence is CASSSGTGPTNYGYTF. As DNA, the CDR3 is TGTGCCAGCAGTTCCGGGACAGGACCTACTAACTATGGCTACACCTTC.

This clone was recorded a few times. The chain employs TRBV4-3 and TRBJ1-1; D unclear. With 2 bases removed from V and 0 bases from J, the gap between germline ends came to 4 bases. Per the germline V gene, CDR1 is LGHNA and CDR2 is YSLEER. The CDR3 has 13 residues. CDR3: CASSQQLNTEAFF. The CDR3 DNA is TGCGCCAGCAGCCAACAGTTGAACACTGAAGCTTTCTTT.

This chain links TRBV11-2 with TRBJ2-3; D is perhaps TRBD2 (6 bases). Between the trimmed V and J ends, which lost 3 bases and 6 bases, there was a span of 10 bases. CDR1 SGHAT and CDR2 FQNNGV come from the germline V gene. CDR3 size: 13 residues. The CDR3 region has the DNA TGTGCCAGCAGCTTGGACCGGGAGGATACGCAGTATTTT. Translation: CASSLDREDTQYF.

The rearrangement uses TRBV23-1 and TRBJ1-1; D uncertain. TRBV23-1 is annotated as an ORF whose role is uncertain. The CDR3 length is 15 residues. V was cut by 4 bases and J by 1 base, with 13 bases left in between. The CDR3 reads CASSPGDEGNTEAFF. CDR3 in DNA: TGCGCCAGCAGTCCCGGAGACGAGGGGAACACTGAAGCTTTCTTT.

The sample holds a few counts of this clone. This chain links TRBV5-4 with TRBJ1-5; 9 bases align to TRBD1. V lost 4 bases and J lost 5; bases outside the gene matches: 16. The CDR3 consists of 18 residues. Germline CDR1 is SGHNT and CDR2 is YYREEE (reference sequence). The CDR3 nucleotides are TGTGCCAGCAGCCCCTTTTCTAATTGGACAGGGGAAGATCAGCCCCAGCATTTT. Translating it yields CASSPFSNWTGEDQPQHF.

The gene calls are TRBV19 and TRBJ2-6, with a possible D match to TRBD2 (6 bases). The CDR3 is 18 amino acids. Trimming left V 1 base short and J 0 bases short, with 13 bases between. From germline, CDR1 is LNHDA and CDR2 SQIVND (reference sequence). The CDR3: CASSIGEVGRSGANVLTF. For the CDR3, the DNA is TGTGCCAGTAGTATAGGGGAGGTGGGCCGCTCTGGGGCCAACGTCCTGACTTTC.

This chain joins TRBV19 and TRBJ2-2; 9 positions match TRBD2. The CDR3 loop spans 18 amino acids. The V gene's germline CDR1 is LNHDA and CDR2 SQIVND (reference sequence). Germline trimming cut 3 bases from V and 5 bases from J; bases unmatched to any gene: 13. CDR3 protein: CASSIGATAGGRTGELFF. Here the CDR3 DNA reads TGTGCCAGTAGTATCGGGGCGACGGCGGGGGGGCGGACCGGGGAGCTGTTTTTT.

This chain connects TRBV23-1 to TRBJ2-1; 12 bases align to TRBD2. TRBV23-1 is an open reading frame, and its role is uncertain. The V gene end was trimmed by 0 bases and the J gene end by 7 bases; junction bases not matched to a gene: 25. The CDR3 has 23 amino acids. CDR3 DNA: TGCGCCAGCAGTCAATCGAGCCAGGGGGCGGCTAGCGGGAGGGCTGGGCCCTCAAATGAGCAGTTCTTC. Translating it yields CASSQSSQGAASGRAGPSNEQFF.

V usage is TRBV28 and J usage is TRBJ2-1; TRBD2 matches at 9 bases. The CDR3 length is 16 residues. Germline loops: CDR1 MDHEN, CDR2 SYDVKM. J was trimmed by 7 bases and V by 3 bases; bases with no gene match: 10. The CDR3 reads CASSFRGGRAGNEQFF. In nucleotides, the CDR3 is TGTGCCAGCAGTTTTCGGGGCGGGAGGGCCGGTAATGAGCAGTTCTTC.

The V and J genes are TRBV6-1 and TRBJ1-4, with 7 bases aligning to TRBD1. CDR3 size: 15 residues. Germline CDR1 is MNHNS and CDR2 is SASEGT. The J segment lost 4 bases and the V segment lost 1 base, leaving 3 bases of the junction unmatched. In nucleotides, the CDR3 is TGTGCCAGCAGTGAAGAGGGGGCGGGTAATGAAAAACTGTTTTTT. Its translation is CASSEEGAGNEKLFF.

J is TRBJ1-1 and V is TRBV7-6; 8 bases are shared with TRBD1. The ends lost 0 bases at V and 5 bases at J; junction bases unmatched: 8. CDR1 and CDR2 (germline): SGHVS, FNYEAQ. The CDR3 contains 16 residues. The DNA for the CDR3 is TGTGCCAGCAGCTTAGCCCATGGACAGGGCGAGACTGAAGCTTTCTTT. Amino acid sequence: CASSLAHGQGETEAFF.